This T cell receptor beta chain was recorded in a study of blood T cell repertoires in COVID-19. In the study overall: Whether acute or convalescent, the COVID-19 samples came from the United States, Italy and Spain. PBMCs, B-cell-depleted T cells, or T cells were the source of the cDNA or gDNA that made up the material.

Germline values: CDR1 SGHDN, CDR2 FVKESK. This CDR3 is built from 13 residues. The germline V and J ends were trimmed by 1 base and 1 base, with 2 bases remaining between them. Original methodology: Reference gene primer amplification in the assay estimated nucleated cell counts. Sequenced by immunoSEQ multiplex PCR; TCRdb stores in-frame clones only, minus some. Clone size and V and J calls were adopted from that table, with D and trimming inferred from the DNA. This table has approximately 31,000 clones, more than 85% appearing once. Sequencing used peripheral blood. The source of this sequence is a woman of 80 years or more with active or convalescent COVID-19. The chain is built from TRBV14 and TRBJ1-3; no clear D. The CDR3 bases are TGTGCCAGCAGCCAAGCATCTGGAAACACCATATATTTT. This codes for CASSQASGNTIYF.